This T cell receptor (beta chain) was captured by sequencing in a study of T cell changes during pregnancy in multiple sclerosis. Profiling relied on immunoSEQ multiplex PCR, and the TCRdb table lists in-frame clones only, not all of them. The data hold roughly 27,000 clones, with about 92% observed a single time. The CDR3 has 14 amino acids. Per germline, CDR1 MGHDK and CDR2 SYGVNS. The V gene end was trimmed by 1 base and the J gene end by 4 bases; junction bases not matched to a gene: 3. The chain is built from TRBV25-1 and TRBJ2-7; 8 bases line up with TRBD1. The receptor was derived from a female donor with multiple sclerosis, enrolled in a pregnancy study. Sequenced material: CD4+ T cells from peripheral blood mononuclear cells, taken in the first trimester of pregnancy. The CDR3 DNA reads TGTGCCAGCAGTGAATTTAACAGGGGGTACGAGCAGTACTTC. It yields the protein CASSEFNRGYEQYF.